These 26 T cell receptor beta chains were sequenced from one sample in a study of post-analysis software for immune sequencing data. Study observations and caveats: Five or six TRBV segments were more frequent in patients than controls; TRBV5-6, TRBV5-1 and TRBV20-1 belonged to this group.

What these receptors recognize is not known. Unique molecular identifiers featured in each of the TCR beta cDNA libraries. TCRdb ran MiXCR on the PCR reads and lists one entry per CDR3 protein. The sample consists of about 770,000 distinct CDR3 sequences, 46% of them appearing once. Sequenced: blood. These receptors were obtained from a girl aged 10 to 17 with multiple sclerosis.

This chain's CDR3 is CASSVGRQGSVNSPLHF. The CDR3 DNA is TGTGCCAGCAGCGTAGGCCGCCAGGGAAGTGTGAATTCACCCCTCCACTTT. The V and J genes are TRBV9 and TRBJ1-6; perhaps TRBD1 as D (5 bases). The CDR3 contains 17 residues. CDR1 is SGDLS and CDR2 is YYNGEE in the germline V gene. V was cut by 0 bases and J by 7 bases, with 17 bases left in between.

This chain links TRBV20-1 with TRBJ2-5; perhaps TRBD2 as D (6 bases). CDR1 is DFQATT and CDR2 is SNEGSKA in the germline V gene (reference sequence). CDR3 length equals 10 residues. The V and J ends lost 6 bases and 7 bases respectively, with 9 bases between them. The chain's CDR3 is CSAVGGTQYF. The CDR3 nucleotides read TGCAGTGCCGTCGGGGGGACCCAGTACTTC.

This clonotype was counted a few times. The gene calls are TRBV6-5 and TRBJ2-7, with 9 positions matching TRBD1. The CDR3 is made up of 14 amino acids. Germline CDR1 reads MNHEY; CDR2 reads SVGAGI. The junction had 4 bases not matched to a gene; V was cut back by 5 bases and J by 2 bases. The CDR3 is CASSRGQGTYEQYF. The CDR3 DNA reads as TGTGCCAGCAGTCGGGGACAGGGCACCTACGAGCAGTACTTC.

This clonotype was counted only a few times. The chain recombines TRBV13 with TRBJ1-4, with D hard to call. V dropped 4 bases and J dropped 12 bases, with 15 bases sitting between them. Germline assignment: CDR1 PRHDT and CDR2 FYEKMQ (reference sequence). The CDR3 has 13 amino acids. This chain's CDR3 is CASSSTPFGELFF. Written as DNA, the CDR3 is TGTGCCAGCAGCTCGACCCCGTTTGGCGAACTGTTTTTT.

The chain employs TRBV7-9 and TRBJ2-5; the D is unclear. This CDR3 region has 13 residues. Trimming cost V 3 bases and J 4 bases, with 9 bases left between them. Germline assignment: CDR1 SEHNR and CDR2 FQNEAQ (reference sequence). The CDR3 sequence is CASSFHSRETQYF. CDR3 in DNA: TGTGCCAGCAGCTTTCATAGCAGAGAGACCCAGTACTTC.

There are a few counts of this clonotype. The V call is TRBV7-2, the J call TRBJ2-1; D might be TRBD2 (6 bases). The germline CDR1 and CDR2 sequences are SGHTA and FQGNSA. The CDR3 loop spans 15 amino acids. Trimming took 0 bases from V and 5 from J, leaving 11 bases between them. CDR3 loop: CASSLARTNNNEQFF. For the CDR3, the DNA is TGTGCCAGCAGCTTAGCGAGGACTAACAACAATGAGCAGTTCTTC.

This clonotype was detected only a few times. This chain joins TRBV20-1 and TRBJ2-5; D gene unclear. V was clipped by 5 bases and J by 2 bases, with 12 bases between them. The CDR3 is 13 residues long. CDR1 is DFQATT, CDR2 SNEGSKA, per germline (reference sequence). The CDR3 region is CSAPLMVQETQYF. In DNA, the CDR3 is TGCAGTGCTCCCCTAATGGTACAAGAGACCCAGTACTTC.

This clonotype has only a few counts. The limits of the CDR3 on the DNA are not certain, so only TCRdb's listed CDR3 is given. J is TRBJ2-7 and V is TRBV20-1; the table's D gene call, TRBD2, was not cross checked with the DNA. The CDR3 numbers 22 amino acids, ends counted. In germline, CDR1 is DFQATT, CDR2 SNEGSKA (reference sequence). This chain's CDR3 is CSASLQASTSAVLVGGSYEQYF.

The J gene is TRBJ2-3, the V gene TRBV7-2, with D perhaps matching TRBD1 or TRBD2 (7 bases each). CDR3 size: 16 residues. Germline V lookup: CDR1 SGHTA, CDR2 FQGNSA. Trimming shortened V by 2 bases and J by 6 bases, and 18 bases separated the two germline ends. The CDR3, as DNA: TGTGCCAGCAGCTTAAGGGGGGGGAGGGGGCAGGATACGCAGTATTTT. Amino acids: CASSLRGGRGQDTQYF.

This chain joins TRBV30 and TRBJ2-1; the match to TRBD1 covers 8 bases. The CDR3 is 14 residues long. V dropped 5 bases and J dropped 8; count of bases not matched to a gene: 11. The germline gives CDR1 GTSNPN, CDR2 SVGIG (reference sequence). The CDR3 DNA is TGTGCCTGGCCTAGACGGGACAGGAAGGATGAGCAGTTCTTC. Protein sequence: CAWPRRDRKDEQFF.

The chain is built from TRBV27 and TRBJ1-1, with D unresolved. Germline loops: CDR1 MNHEY, CDR2 SMNVEV (reference sequence). CDR3 size: 17 residues. Trimming stripped 3 bases from V and 1 base from J, with 18 bases between. CDR3 sequence reads: CASSLSGDVWWNTEAFF. The CDR3 DNA reads TGTGCCAGCAGTTTGAGCGGCGATGTGTGGTGGAACACTGAAGCTTTCTTT.

The chain has TRBV20-1 and TRBJ2-3, with TRBD1 as a possible D gene (5 bases). Germline-derived CDR1 and CDR2 are DFQATT and SNEGSKA (reference sequence). The germline V and J ends were trimmed by 7 bases and 2 bases, with 22 bases remaining between them. This CDR3 contains 16 residues. In DNA form, the CDR3 reads TGCAGTGTCAGACGGAACAAGGGGCTTACCACAGATACGCAGTATTTT. Residues: CSVRRNKGLTTDTQYF.

The rearrangement links TRBV6-1 to TRBJ2-3; D might be TRBD1 or TRBD2, each matching 5 bases. Trimming took 4 bases from V and 4 from J, leaving 18 bases between them. The CDR3 length is 16 residues. Germline CDR1 and CDR2: MNHNS and SASEGT. In DNA, the CDR3 is TGTGCCAGCAGTGCGAGCCGGGACCTCACCGCAGATACGCAGTATTTT. The encoded protein is CASSASRDLTADTQYF.

This clonotype has just a few counts. The chain combines TRBV4-2 with TRBJ1-2, with D perhaps matching TRBD1 (5 bases). Germline V gene data show CDR1 as LGHNA and CDR2 as YNFKEQ. This CDR3 comprises 14 residues. V was pared by 1 base and J by 7 bases, with 13 bases between. As DNA, the CDR3 is TGTGCCAGCAGCCAAGTGGGGCAGGGTGGTGGCTACACCTTC. Translated, it gives CASSQVGQGGGYTF.

The chain uses TRBV7-2 and TRBJ2-1; 7 bases match TRBD2. The CDR3 has 14 residues. Germline V CDR1 and CDR2: SGHTA, FQGNSA. V shed 6 bases and J 3 bases; nucleotides not matched to a gene: 5. The CDR3 nucleotides are TGTGCCAGCAGTTGGGGGGGTAGCTACAATGAGCAGTTCTTC. The encoded protein is CASSWGGSYNEQFF.

The chain employs TRBV6-1 and TRBJ1-5, with D maybe TRBD1 (6 bases). From germline, CDR1 is MNHNS and CDR2 SASEGT. Deletions cut 6 bases from V and 5 bases from J, with 11 bases between. The CDR3 contains 13 residues. CDR3 region: CASRTQGDQPQHF. CDR3 coding DNA: TGTGCCAGCAGAACACAGGGTGATCAGCCCCAGCATTTT.

The gene calls are TRBV20-1 and TRBJ2-3, with 10 bases lining up with TRBD1. The CDR3 extends over 18 amino acids. Germline values: CDR1 DFQATT, CDR2 SNEGSKA (reference sequence). V was clipped by 2 bases and J by 4 bases; unmatched bases: 15. In nucleotides, the CDR3 is TGCAGTGCTAGAAGCATTAATCTTGGGACAGGGGATCCAGATACGCAGTATTTT. Translated: CSARSINLGTGDPDTQYF.

This chain joins TRBV12-3 or TRBV12-4 and TRBJ2-1, with 8 bases aligning to TRBD2. The V and J ends lost 1 base and 6 bases, in that order; junction bases with no gene match: 5. This CDR3 is built from 15 residues. DNA of the CDR3: TGTGCCAGCAGTTTAGTTAGCGGGACTACCAATGAGCAGTTCTTC. Protein: CASSLVSGTTNEQFF.

The CDR3 DNA sequence: TGCGCCAGCAGCTGGGGGACCCTCTACGAGCAGTACTTC. Translated: CASSWGTLYEQYF. This chain uses TRBV5-1 with TRBJ2-7; D may be TRBD1 or TRBD2 (5 bases each). V lost 3 bases, J lost 3 bases, and 10 bases lay in between. CDR3 length equals 13 residues. Germline values: CDR1 SGHRS, CDR2 YFSETQ.

The V call is TRBV6-1, the J call TRBJ2-1; D is possibly TRBD1 (6 bases). Germline CDR1 is MNHNS and CDR2 is SASEGT. The CDR3 extends over 14 amino acids. Trimming took 8 bases from V and 0 from J, leaving 11 bases between them. The CDR3 sequence is CASWEGGSYNEQFF. DNA of the CDR3: TGTGCCAGCTGGGAAGGGGGCTCCTACAATGAGCAGTTCTTC.

The chain carries TRBV9 and TRBJ2-3; D unresolved. This CDR3 is built from 17 residues. With 0 bases removed from V and 0 bases from J, the gap between germline ends came to 14 bases. Germline CDR1 SGDLS, CDR2 YYNGEE. CDR3: CASSVDLGSPSTDTQYF. CDR3 bases: TGTGCCAGCAGCGTAGATTTGGGATCCCCTAGCACAGATACGCAGTATTTT.

The J gene is TRBJ1-3, the V gene TRBV20-1; TRBD1 matches at 7 bases. CDR3 length: 16 residues. After removal of 3 bases from V and 0 bases from J, the junction contained 8 bases not matched to a gene. The germline gives CDR1 DFQATT, CDR2 SNEGSKA (reference sequence). The CDR3 spells CSASTGQASSGNTIYF. CDR3 in DNA: TGCAGTGCTAGTACCGGACAGGCGAGCTCTGGAAACACCATATATTTT.

This chain joins TRBV6-1 and TRBJ1-5; D is undetermined. V was trimmed by 4 bases and J by 7 bases, leaving 20 bases between them. Germline V gene data show CDR1 as MNHNS and CDR2 as SASEGT. This CDR3 has 16 residues. CDR3 sequence: CASSGKSQRFEQPQHF. In DNA, the CDR3 is TGTGCCAGCAGTGGAAAATCACAGAGGTTCGAACAGCCCCAGCATTTT.

V and J are TRBV27 and TRBJ2-7; D might be TRBD1 (5 bases). Germline V lookup: CDR1 MNHEY, CDR2 SMNVEV (reference sequence). Deletions cut 3 bases from V and 2 bases from J, with 8 bases between. The CDR3 has 13 residues. The CDR3 loop reads CASSFLGPYEQYF. CDR3 sequence (DNA): TGTGCCAGCAGTTTTTTGGGGCCCTACGAGCAGTACTTC.

This chain joins TRBV29-1 and TRBJ1-1, with D perhaps matching TRBD1 (6 bases). Germline lookup yields CDR1 SQVTM and CDR2 ANQGSEA. CDR3 length: 14 residues. V dropped 0 bases and J dropped 5 bases, with 13 bases sitting between them. DNA of the CDR3: TGCAGCGTTGAAGATCTGATGGGGGCGACTGAAGCTTTCTTT. Translation: CSVEDLMGATEAFF.

This chain connects TRBV5-5 to TRBJ2-5; D might be TRBD2 (5 bases). The tail of the sequence fits TRBJ2-7 better, so the J call may be wrong. The CDR3 length is 14 residues. Germline assignment: CDR1 SGHKS and CDR2 YYEKEE (reference sequence). In nucleotides, the CDR3 is TGTGCCAGCAGCGTAGATGGGAGTCTCTACGAGCAGTACTTC. Amino acids: CASSVDGSLYEQYF.